The 26 T cell receptor beta chains below were found in one sample sequenced in a study of T-cell memory formation after mild COVID-19. MiXCR, run by TCRdb on the 5' RACE reads, gives a single entry per CDR3 protein. The sample has 150,000 to 200,000 distinct CDR3 sequences; around 10% are singletons. The sample comprised PBMCs or a T cell subset sorted from them (not recorded which). The receptors stem from a man between 18 and 29 years old who had mild COVID-19 (a few samples of this study predate the infection). Cell type and time point are not known.

This clonotype was detected a few times. The chain has TRBV28 and TRBJ2-1; D uncertain. This CDR3 region has 11 residues. Trimming took 5 bases from V and 5 from J, leaving 4 bases between them. Germline lookup yields CDR1 MDHEN and CDR2 SYDVKM. The CDR3 here is CASSMNNEQFF. CDR3 sequence (DNA): TGTGCCAGCAGTATGAACAATGAGCAGTTCTTC.

The CDR3 loop is CASSLVREYGYTF. In nucleotides, the CDR3 is TGTGCCAGCAGCTTAGTTAGAGAGTATGGCTACACCTTC. The chain joins TRBV7-2 to TRBJ1-2; no reliable D call. Germline loops: CDR1 SGHTA, CDR2 FQGNSA. V was cut by 1 base and J by 5 bases, with 8 bases left in between. The CDR3 loop spans 13 amino acids.

In this sample, this clonotype turned up a few times. The chain carries TRBV7-2 and TRBJ1-2; D gene ambiguous. V lost 6 bases, J lost 5 bases, and 19 bases lay in between. CDR3 length: 15 residues. Germline V gene data show CDR1 as SGHTA and CDR2 as FQGNSA. The chain's CDR3 is CASSFRPASLYGYTF. In DNA form, the CDR3 reads TGTGCCAGCAGTTTCCGCCCTGCCAGCTTGTATGGCTACACCTTC.

This rearrangement joins TRBV4-1 to TRBJ2-1, with 9 nucleotides matching TRBD2. The CDR3 runs to 15 residues. Trimming cost V 2 bases and J 5 bases; bases outside gene matches: 4. CDR1 and CDR2 (germline): MGHRA, YSYEKL. As DNA, the CDR3 is TGCGCCAGCAGCCAATCTAGCGGGGAAAACAATGAGCAGTTCTTC. It codes for CASSQSSGENNEQFF.

The rearrangement uses TRBV29-1 and TRBJ2-1, with TRBD2 matching over 11 bases. CDR3 length: 14 amino acids. In germline, CDR1 is SQVTM, CDR2 ANQGSEA. Trimming cost V 5 bases and J 7 bases; bases outside gene matches: 7. In nucleotides, the CDR3 is TGCAGCGTTCATGGCCTAGCGGGGGGAAATGAGCAGTTCTTC. It codes for CSVHGLAGGNEQFF.

This clonotype was seen ten or more times. V and J are TRBV4-2 and TRBJ2-3, with a weak D call TRBD2 (6 bases). There are 15 residues in the CDR3. Germline V CDR1 and CDR2: LGHNA, YNFKEQ. V lost 0 bases to trimming and J lost 4 bases, with 11 bases between them. The CDR3 loop reads CASSQDQGGSDTQYF. The DNA of the CDR3 is TGTGCCAGCAGCCAAGATCAGGGAGGATCAGATACGCAGTATTTT.

V usage is TRBV18 and J usage is TRBJ2-7; tentatively, D is TRBD1 (5 bases). In germline, CDR1 is KGHSH, CDR2 LQKENI. The CDR3 sequence is 14 residues long. The V gene lost 4 bases and the J gene lost 5 bases, with 15 bases spanning the gap. CDR3 loop: CASSLIIGDNEQYF. The CDR3 DNA follows: TGTGCCAGCTCACTGATTATAGGGGATAACGAGCAGTACTTC.

This clonotype occurred a few times. The chain joins TRBV12-3 or TRBV12-4 to TRBJ2-3, with D possibly called TRBD1 or TRBD2 (5 bases each). The V end was cut by 3 bases, the J end by 2 bases, with 9 bases between. This CDR3 spans 14 amino acids. The CDR3 is CASSFWGITDTQYF. In DNA form, the CDR3 reads TGTGCCAGCAGTTTTTGGGGGATCACAGATACGCAGTATTTT.

This clonotype was picked up many times. This chain uses TRBV12-3 or TRBV12-4 with TRBJ2-3, with D possibly TRBD2 on 6 matching bases. This CDR3 has 13 residues. Trimming removed 2 bases at V and 3 bases at J, with 6 bases between. As DNA, the CDR3 is TGTGCCAGCAGTTTAAGCGGGACAGATACGCAGTATTTT. The encoded protein is CASSLSGTDTQYF.

This clonotype has a count of ten or more. The gene calls are TRBV6-5 and TRBJ2-1, with 16 bases identical to TRBD2. The CDR3 totals 19 residues. Germline CDR1 MNHEY, CDR2 SVGAGI. J gave up 9 bases and V 3 bases, and 14 bases lay outside the gene matches. In DNA, the CDR3 is TGTGCCAGCAGTTATAAGGGGACTAGCGGGGGGGCCAAGGGCCCTGAGCAGTTCTTC. The encoded protein is CASSYKGTSGGAKGPEQFF.

This clonotype was detected ten times or more. The genes are TRBV4-1 and TRBJ1-5; the match to TRBD1 covers 7 bases. This CDR3 has 16 residues. CDR1 is MGHRA, CDR2 YSYEKL, per germline. The V segment lost 5 bases and the J segment 5 bases; nucleotides outside the gene matches: 12. This chain's CDR3 is CASSLRQGRGYQPQHF. CDR3 nucleotide sequence: TGCGCCAGCAGCTTACGACAGGGCAGGGGGTATCAGCCCCAGCATTTT.

The CDR3 bases are TGTGCCAGCAGCCTTCAACGAGGGGGGAGGGTTTCACCCCTCCACTTT. Protein sequence: CASSLQRGGRVSPLHF. The rearrangement joins TRBV11-2 to TRBJ1-6; TRBD1 might be the D (6 bases). This CDR3 is built from 16 residues. CDR1 and CDR2 from the germline V gene are SGHAT and FQNNGV. Trimming shortened V by 5 bases and J by 9 bases, and 20 bases separated the two germline ends.

In its sample, this clonotype was seen a few times. The gene calls are TRBV6-6 and TRBJ1-1; D is unresolved. In germline, CDR1 is MNHNY, CDR2 SVGAGI (reference sequence). The CDR3 consists of 14 residues. The germline V and J ends were trimmed by 6 bases and 7 bases, with 18 bases remaining between them. The CDR3 nucleotides read TGTGCCAGCAGACCGATCGGCCTAGCCCTTGAAGCTTTCTTT. Encoded protein: CASRPIGLALEAFF.

For the CDR3, the DNA is TGTGCCAGCACGGACAGGGGGCTATTCAGTTCACCCCTCCACTTT. Protein: CASTDRGLFSSPLHF. The genes are TRBV28 and TRBJ1-6, with TRBD1 identical over 11 bases. Losses at the gene ends were 7 bases for V and 9 bases for J; bases not matched to a gene: 8. The CDR3 is made up of 15 amino acids. Germline V gene data show CDR1 as MDHEN and CDR2 as SYDVKM.

This clonotype has a handful of counts. The chain carries TRBV12-3 or TRBV12-4 and TRBJ1-2; no clear D. V was pared by 5 bases and J by 3 bases, with 16 bases between. The CDR3 totals 15 residues. The CDR3 protein is CASSSPGVGYYGYTF. CDR3 sequence (DNA): TGTGCCAGCAGTAGCCCTGGGGTTGGGTACTATGGCTACACCTTC.

There are a few counts of this clonotype. The gene calls are TRBV5-4 and TRBJ2-7; D not certain. The V gene's germline CDR1 is SGHNT and CDR2 YYREEE (reference sequence). This CDR3 has 13 amino acids. Trimming took 5 bases from V and 3 from J, leaving 12 bases between them. CDR3 amino acids: CASSPPGHYEQYF. CDR3 bases: TGTGCCAGCAGTCCCCCTGGGCACTACGAGCAGTACTTC.

This clonotype was picked up a small number of times. The V and J genes are TRBV7-6 and TRBJ2-6, with 8 bases fitting TRBD1. Germline values: CDR1 SGHVS, CDR2 FNYEAQ. This CDR3 has 17 amino acids. With 5 bases clipped from V and 0 bases from J, the junction kept 6 bases outside the gene matches. Here the CDR3 reads CASSLGQGNSGANVLTF. The CDR3 nucleotides are TGTGCCAGCAGCCTAGGACAGGGCAACTCTGGGGCCAACGTCCTGACTTTC.

The chain joins TRBV6-6 to TRBJ2-7; possible D gene TRBD1, 7 bases. In germline, CDR1 is MNHNY, CDR2 SVGAGI (reference sequence). V was shortened by 6 bases and J by 0 bases, with 18 bases between the two germline ends. The CDR3 has 16 amino acids. Here the CDR3 reads CASSEPWRGPSYEQYF. The CDR3 DNA reads as TGTGCCAGCAGCGAGCCTTGGAGGGGGCCCTCCTACGAGCAGTACTTC.

For this clonotype: The junction differs from germline at one of its ends, possibly a read error. The gene calls are TRBV11-2 and TRBJ2-3; 7 bases are shared with TRBD2. Per germline, CDR1 SGHAT and CDR2 FQNNGV. This CDR3 is built from 15 residues. The CDR3 region is CASSSERGFTDAQYF. The CDR3 region has the DNA TGTGCCAGCAGCTCTGAGCGGGGCTTCACAGATGCGCAGTATTTT. The full variable domain, with the rest looked up from reference TRBV11-2 and TRBJ2-3, is EAGVAQSPRYKIIEKRQSVAFWCNPISGHATLYWYQQILGQGPKLLIQFQNNGVVDDSQLPKDRFSAERLKGVDSTLKIQPAKLEDSAVYLCASSSERGFTDAQYFGPGTRLTVL.

V usage is TRBV18 and J usage is TRBJ1-3, with a tentative D call TRBD1 (6 bases). There are 16 residues in the CDR3. CDR1 is KGHSH, CDR2 LQKENI, per germline. The V gene lost 1 base and the J gene lost 3 bases, with 13 bases spanning the gap. CDR3 residues: CASSPQQGSDGNTIYF. CDR3 nucleotides: TGTGCCAGCTCACCACAACAGGGATCCGATGGAAACACCATATATTTT.

The chain recombines TRBV20-1 with TRBJ1-1, with TRBD1 as a possible D gene (5 bases). Germline lookup yields CDR1 DFQATT and CDR2 SNEGSKA (reference sequence). This CDR3 has 15 amino acids. With 0 bases removed from V and 3 bases from J, the gap between germline ends came to 14 bases. Here the CDR3 reads CSARDPGGSDTEAFF. The CDR3 coding sequence is TGCAGTGCTAGAGATCCGGGGGGATCGGACACTGAAGCTTTCTTT.

V usage is TRBV4-3 and J usage is TRBJ2-7; no clear D gene. Germline assignment: CDR1 LGHNA and CDR2 YSLEER. V was shortened by 0 bases and J by 6 bases, with 9 bases between the two germline ends. The CDR3 has 13 amino acids. CDR3 bases: TGCGCCAGCAGCCAAGATTCCAGAGGCGAGCAGTACTTC. Amino acids: CASSQDSRGEQYF.

This clonotype appeared many times. The chain has TRBV5-1 and TRBJ2-3, with TRBD2 as a possible D gene (6 bases). V gave up 2 bases and J gave up 2 bases, with 12 bases separating them. Germline loops: CDR1 SGHRS, CDR2 YFSETQ. The length of the CDR3 is 15 residues. The CDR3 DNA reads TGCGCCAGCAGCTTTTTCGGAGGGTTCACAGATACGCAGTATTTT. Its protein product is CASSFFGGFTDTQYF.

This clonotype was seen many times. The CDR3 nucleotides are TGCAGTGCCCTCAACAGGGGGGGCTATGGCTACACCTTC. Encoded protein: CSALNRGGYGYTF. The chain combines TRBV20-1 with TRBJ1-2; TRBD1 aligns across 8 bases. The V and J ends lost 6 bases and 4 bases, in that order; junction bases with no gene match: 7. CDR3 length equals 13 residues. Germline lookup yields CDR1 DFQATT and CDR2 SNEGSKA (reference sequence).

This clonotype was observed a few times. The chain joins TRBV4-2 to TRBJ2-4; D is undetermined. The germline V gene has CDR1 LGHNA and CDR2 YNFKEQ. Deletions cut 0 bases from V and 1 base from J, with 4 bases between. The CDR3 sequence is 14 residues long. The CDR3 loop is CASSQEVAKNIQYF. As DNA, the CDR3 is TGTGCCAGCAGCCAAGAAGTGGCCAAAAACATTCAGTACTTC.

This clonotype showed up many times. CDR3 nucleotides: TGCGCCAGCAGCCAAGAGATGGCCCCCTCCACAGATACGCAGTATTTT. Its translation: CASSQEMAPSTDTQYF. This rearrangement joins TRBV4-1 to TRBJ2-3; D gene ambiguous. Germline V CDR1 and CDR2: MGHRA, YSYEKL. The V end lost 0 bases, the J end lost 2 bases, and 12 bases lay between the germline ends. CDR3 length: 16 residues.